These 28 T cell receptor beta chains originate from one sample sequenced in a study of response to subunit inactivated influenza vaccine. Using its own MiXCR run on the RT-PCR reads, TCRdb lists one record per CDR3 protein. The sample carries 800,000 to 1,000,000 distinct CDR3 sequences, roughly 20% recorded once. Material: PBMCs from blood, obtained around 5 days after vaccination. The receptor source for this set is a middle-aged man who received an inactivated influenza vaccine.

This clonotype was detected a few times. The V call is TRBV30, the J call TRBJ1-1, with a tentative D call TRBD1 (5 bases). V gave up 0 bases and J gave up 8 bases, with 13 bases separating them. Germline V gives CDR1 GTSNPN, CDR2 SVGIG (reference sequence). This CDR3 is built from 13 residues. This CDR3 reads CAWSVGANGEAFF. For the CDR3, the DNA is TGTGCCTGGAGTGTCGGGGCTAACGGGGAAGCTTTCTTT. The whole variable domain, filled in from reference TRBV30 and TRBJ1-1, reads SQTIHQWPATLVQPVGSPLSLECTVEGTSNPNLYWYRQAAGRGLQLLFYSVGIGQISSEVPQNLSASRPQDRQFILSSKKLLLSDSGFYLCAWSVGANGEAFFGQGTRLTVV.

The chain joins TRBV24-1 to TRBJ2-1; D might be TRBD1 or TRBD2, each matching 5 bases. V lost 5 bases to trimming and J lost 6 bases, with 13 bases between them. The germline gives CDR1 KGHDR, CDR2 SFDVKD. The CDR3 is 14 amino acids. The DNA for the CDR3 is TGTGCCACCAGTGCCCAGGGTGGGGGCAATGAGCAGTTCTTC. It specifies CATSAQGGGNEQFF.

The genes are TRBV11-2 and TRBJ2-7; 14 positions match TRBD2. The V and J ends lost 4 bases and 5 bases, in that order; junction bases with no gene match: 7. The CDR3 runs 16 residues. CDR1 is SGHAT, CDR2 FQNNGV, per germline. This chain's CDR3 is CASSSGLAGGVDEQYF. The CDR3 DNA follows: TGTGCCAGCAGCTCCGGACTAGCGGGAGGCGTAGACGAGCAGTACTTC.

The sample holds many counts of this clonotype. This chain links TRBV7-9 with TRBJ1-2; TRBD1 matches 10 bases. V gave up 4 bases and J gave up 4 bases; unmatched junction bases: 3. The germline gives CDR1 SEHNR, CDR2 FQNEAQ (reference sequence). The CDR3 is made up of 14 amino acids. The chain's CDR3 is CASSSGQGGYGYTF. The CDR3, as DNA: TGTGCCAGCAGCTCCGGACAGGGGGGCTATGGCTACACCTTC.

This clonotype appeared a few times. The rearrangement links TRBV6-1 to TRBJ1-3; D is possibly TRBD1 (5 bases). Germline CDR1 MNHNS, CDR2 SASEGT. The V end was cut by 5 bases, the J end by 0 bases, with 14 bases between. The CDR3 has 16 amino acids. The CDR3 DNA reads TGTGCCAGCAGTCCCCTCTACAGGCTCTCTGGAAACACCATATATTTT. Translated, it gives CASSPLYRLSGNTIYF.

The V and J genes are TRBV12-3 or TRBV12-4 and TRBJ1-3, with no clear D. Trimming took off 2 bases at V and 2 bases at J, with 4 bases between the two ends. The CDR3 runs 13 residues. The CDR3 sequence: CASSLSTGNTIYF. In DNA, the CDR3 is TGTGCCAGCAGTTTAAGTACTGGAAACACCATATATTTT.

The V and J genes are TRBV5-1 and TRBJ2-6, with D perhaps TRBD1 (5 bases). Trimming took off 3 bases at V and 0 bases at J, with 19 bases between the two ends. The CDR3 runs 19 residues. CDR1 and CDR2 from the germline V gene are SGHRS and YFSETQ. In DNA, the CDR3 is TGCGCCAGCAGCTCCCCCCGTGATCAGGGCAACTCTGGGGCCAACGTCCTGACTTTC. Amino acids: CASSSPRDQGNSGANVLTF.

V gene TRBV7-3 combines with J gene TRBJ2-2; TRBD2 matches at 9 bases. This CDR3 spans 14 amino acids. J gave up 8 bases and V 5 bases, and 6 bases lay outside the gene matches. CDR1 is SGHTA and CDR2 is FQGTGA in the germline V gene. The CDR3 spells CASSPSGRFGELFF. In nucleotides, the CDR3 is TGTGCCAGCAGCCCAAGCGGGAGGTTTGGGGAGCTGTTTTTT.

This clonotype was observed at least ten times. The V and J genes are TRBV10-3 and TRBJ2-3; no definite D call. The ends were cut back, 4 bases at V and 2 bases at J, with 7 bases in the middle. The CDR3 spans 13 residues. From germline, CDR1 is ENHRY and CDR2 SYGVKD. The CDR3 reads CAISVQTTDTQYF. CDR3 in DNA: TGTGCCATCAGTGTTCAGACCACAGATACGCAGTATTTT.

The chain links TRBV6-5 to TRBJ2-1; D not resolved. Germline V gives CDR1 MNHEY, CDR2 SVGAGI. The CDR3 consists of 13 residues. V shed 5 bases and J shed 6 bases, with 11 bases lying between them. The CDR3 protein is CASSHPSPNEQFF. DNA for the CDR3: TGTGCCAGCAGTCACCCGAGTCCCAATGAGCAGTTCTTC.

This clonotype has just a few counts. V and J are TRBV24-1 and TRBJ2-7; maybe TRBD2 (5 bases). The CDR3 covers 18 residues. V gave up 0 bases and J gave up 3 bases, with 20 bases separating them. The V gene's germline CDR1 is KGHDR and CDR2 SFDVKD. The CDR3, as DNA: TGTGCCACCAGTGATTTGCGGCCCCCCGGAGGAGGCTTCTACGAGCAGTACTTC. Translation: CATSDLRPPGGGFYEQYF.

This chain links TRBV10-3 with TRBJ1-3, with 7 bases identical to TRBD1. Germline CDR1 is ENHRY and CDR2 is SYGVKD. CDR3 length: 16 amino acids. The junction had 4 bases not matched to a gene; V was cut back by 2 bases and J by 0 bases. DNA for the CDR3: TGTGCCATCAGTGAGGCGGGACAGAGCTCTGGAAACACCATATATTTT. This codes for CAISEAGQSSGNTIYF.

This sequence joins TRBV20-1 and TRBJ1-1, with D possibly matching TRBD1 (6 bases). The CDR3 contains 14 residues. The V end lost 6 bases, the J end lost 1 base, and 15 bases lay between the germline ends. Germline CDR1 and CDR2: DFQATT and SNEGSKA (reference sequence). CDR3 amino acids: CSAHRGAPNTEAFF. CDR3 nucleotide sequence: TGCAGTGCCCATAGGGGGGCCCCGAACACTGAAGCTTTCTTT.

The chain links TRBV5-1 to TRBJ1-3; 7 bases agree with TRBD1. The junction had 4 bases not matched to a gene; V was cut back by 4 bases and J by 0 bases. Looked up from germline, CDR1 is SGHRS and CDR2 is YFSETQ. The CDR3 contains 15 residues. CDR3 bases: TGCGCCAGCAGCCCTGGACAGGCCTCTGGAAACACCATATATTTT. This encodes CASSPGQASGNTIYF.

The chain carries TRBV20-1 and TRBJ2-7; D is perhaps TRBD2 (6 bases). CDR1 and CDR2 from the germline V gene are DFQATT and SNEGSKA (reference sequence). V lost 2 bases and J lost 2, with 16 bases in between. This CDR3 is 15 amino acids long. This CDR3 reads CSARTARDFAYEQYF. Written as DNA, the CDR3 is TGCAGTGCTAGAACCGCCCGGGACTTCGCCTACGAGCAGTACTTC.

This clonotype showed up just a few times. The chain is built from TRBV27 and TRBJ2-5; D uncertain. The CDR3 spans 15 residues. Germline values: CDR1 MNHEY, CDR2 SMNVEV (reference sequence). V was shortened by 3 bases and J by 0 bases, with 11 bases between the two germline ends. The CDR3 DNA follows: TGTGCCAGCAGTTTTATAGACACGTACCAAGAGACCCAGTACTTC. Translation: CASSFIDTYQETQYF.

V gene TRBV5-1 combines with J gene TRBJ2-5; TRBD2 matches 12 bases. This CDR3 has 16 amino acids. Germline V gives CDR1 SGHRS, CDR2 YFSETQ. V shed 0 bases and J 3 bases; nucleotides not matched to a gene: 3. The CDR3 nucleotides read TGCGCCAGCAGCTTGGGGACTAGCGGGGCAGAAGAGACCCAGTACTTC. Protein: CASSLGTSGAEETQYF.

This clonotype was seen more than once but under ten times. This chain connects TRBV7-9 to TRBJ2-1; D unresolved. CDR1 SEHNR and CDR2 FQNEAQ come from the germline V gene (reference sequence). The CDR3 consists of 11 residues. V dropped 5 bases and J dropped 8 bases, with 7 bases sitting between them. This CDR3 reads CASSRVDEQFF. For the CDR3, the DNA is TGTGCCAGCAGCCGTGTTGATGAGCAGTTCTTC.

The V call is TRBV20-1, the J call TRBJ2-3; TRBD2 might be the D (5 bases). Germline V gives CDR1 DFQATT, CDR2 SNEGSKA (reference sequence). The CDR3 consists of 14 residues. Trimming pared 0 bases from V and 1 base from J, leaving 8 bases between. The CDR3 protein is CSARDGSGTDTQYF. The CDR3 bases are TGCAGTGCTAGAGATGGGAGCGGCACAGATACGCAGTATTTT.

This clonotype was detected only a few times. This chain joins TRBV12-3 or TRBV12-4 and TRBJ2-7, with D possibly TRBD2 on 5 matching bases. CDR3 size: 15 residues. V lost 3 bases to trimming and J lost 2 bases, with 14 bases between them. The CDR3 sequence is CASSFRRSATYEQYF. In nucleotides, the CDR3 is TGTGCCAGCAGTTTCAGGAGGTCGGCGACCTACGAGCAGTACTTC.

This clonotype came up many times. The chain links TRBV7-2 to TRBJ2-3; D not certain. The germline V gene encodes CDR1 SGHTA and CDR2 FQGNSA. V lost 3 bases and J 6 bases, leaving 16 bases between the germline ends. The CDR3 runs 15 residues. The CDR3 is CASSFGRTLGDTQYF. In DNA form, the CDR3 reads TGTGCCAGCAGCTTCGGGCGGACCCTGGGGGATACGCAGTATTTT.

J is TRBJ2-5 and V is TRBV7-6; D is possibly TRBD1 (5 bases). V was clipped by 10 bases and J by 1 base, with 22 bases between them. Germline CDR1 is SGHVS and CDR2 is FNYEAQ. The CDR3 extends over 16 amino acids. The chain's CDR3 is CATSPLTVFVQETQYF. DNA of the CDR3: TGTGCCACGAGCCCCCTGACAGTTTTCGTCCAAGAGACCCAGTACTTC.

The gene calls are TRBV27 and TRBJ1-1; no clear D. Per the germline V gene, CDR1 is MNHEY and CDR2 is SMNVEV (reference sequence). V lost 0 bases and J 1 base, leaving 9 bases between the germline ends. There are 15 residues in the CDR3. CDR3 nucleotide sequence: TGTGCCAGCAGTTTATCGACGGCAGCGAACACTGAAGCTTTCTTT. Amino acids: CASSLSTAANTEAFF.

The chain employs TRBV3-1 and TRBJ2-7; maybe TRBD1 (5 bases). Germline CDR1 is LGHDT and CDR2 is YNNKEL (reference sequence). The CDR3 contains 15 residues. Trimming pared 0 bases from V and 4 bases from J, leaving 13 bases between. The CDR3 region has the DNA TGTGCCAGCAGCCAAGATGGGGCCGTGAGTTACGAGCAGTACTTC. It translates to CASSQDGAVSYEQYF.

V and J are TRBV11-2 and TRBJ2-7; 7 nucleotides agree with TRBD2. V lost 5 bases to trimming and J lost 6 bases; unmatched junction nucleotides: 4. The CDR3 sequence is 12 residues long. The V gene's germline CDR1 is SGHAT and CDR2 FQNNGV. CDR3 DNA: TGTGCCAGCAGCGTAACTAGCGCCGAGCAGTACTTC. It yields the protein CASSVTSAEQYF. Based on the CDR3 plus reference TRBV11-2 and TRBJ2-7, the full variable domain is EAGVAQSPRYKIIEKRQSVAFWCNPISGHATLYWYQQILGQGPKLLIQFQNNGVVDDSQLPKDRFSAERLKGVDSTLKIQPAKLEDSAVYLCASSVTSAEQYFGPGTRLTVT.

This rearrangement joins TRBV5-1 to TRBJ1-1, with D possibly being TRBD1 (6 bases). CDR3 length: 15 amino acids. V was trimmed by 3 bases and J by 0 bases, leaving 12 bases between them. Germline V gene lookup returns CDR1 SGHRS and CDR2 YFSETQ. The CDR3 DNA is TGCGCCAGCAGCTCCAAACAGGGACTGAACACTGAAGCTTTCTTT. It is translated as CASSSKQGLNTEAFF.

The chain couples TRBV2 to TRBJ2-3; 7 nucleotides align to TRBD2. This CDR3 region has 13 residues. The V gene end was trimmed by 7 bases and the J gene end by 3 bases; junction bases not matched to a gene: 4. Per the germline V gene, CDR1 is SNHLY and CDR2 is FYNNEI. CDR3 nucleotides: TGTGCCAGCAACTGGGGGGGAACAGATACGCAGTATTTT. Its translation is CASNWGGTDTQYF.

This clonotype was seen only a few times. The genes are TRBV20-1 and TRBJ1-5, with D perhaps matching TRBD1 (6 bases). This CDR3 has 16 residues. Germline CDR1 DFQATT, CDR2 SNEGSKA (reference sequence). Trimming stripped 0 bases from V and 6 bases from J, with 18 bases between. The CDR3 nucleotides are TGCAGTGCTAGAGACAAGGGCAGGGGAATAGGTCAGCCCCAGCATTTT. It is translated as CSARDKGRGIGQPQHF.